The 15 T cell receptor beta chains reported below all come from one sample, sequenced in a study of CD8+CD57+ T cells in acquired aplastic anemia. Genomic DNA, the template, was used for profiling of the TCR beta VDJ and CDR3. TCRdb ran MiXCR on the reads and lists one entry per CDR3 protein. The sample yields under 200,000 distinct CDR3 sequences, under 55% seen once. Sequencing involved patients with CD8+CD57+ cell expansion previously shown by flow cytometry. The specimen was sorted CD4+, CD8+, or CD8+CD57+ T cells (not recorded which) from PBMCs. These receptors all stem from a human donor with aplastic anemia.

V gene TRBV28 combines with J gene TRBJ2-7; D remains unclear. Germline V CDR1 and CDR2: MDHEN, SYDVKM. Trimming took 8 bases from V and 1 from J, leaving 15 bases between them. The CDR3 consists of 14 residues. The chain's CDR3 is CASGISSRSYEQYF. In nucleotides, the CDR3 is TGTGCCAGCGGAATCTCTTCACGTTCCTACGAGCAGTACTTC.

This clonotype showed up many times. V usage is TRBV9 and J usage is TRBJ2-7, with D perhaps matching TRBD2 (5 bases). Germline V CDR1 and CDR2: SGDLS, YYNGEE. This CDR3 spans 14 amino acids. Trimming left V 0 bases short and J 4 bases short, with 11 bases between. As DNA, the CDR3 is TGTGCCAGCAGCGTAGGGACTGATGCGTACGAGCAGTACTTC. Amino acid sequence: CASSVGTDAYEQYF.

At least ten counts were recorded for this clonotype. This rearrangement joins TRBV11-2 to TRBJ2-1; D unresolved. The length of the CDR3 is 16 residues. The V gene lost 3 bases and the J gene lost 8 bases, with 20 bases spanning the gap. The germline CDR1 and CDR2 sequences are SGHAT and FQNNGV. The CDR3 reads CASSLGYGAPRDEQFF. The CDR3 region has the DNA TGTGCCAGCAGCTTGGGGTATGGCGCCCCTAGAGATGAGCAGTTCTTC. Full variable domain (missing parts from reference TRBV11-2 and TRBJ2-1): EAGVAQSPRYKIIEKRQSVAFWCNPISGHATLYWYQQILGQGPKLLIQFQNNGVVDDSQLPKDRFSAERLKGVDSTLKIQPAKLEDSAVYLCASSLGYGAPRDEQFFGPGTRLTVL.

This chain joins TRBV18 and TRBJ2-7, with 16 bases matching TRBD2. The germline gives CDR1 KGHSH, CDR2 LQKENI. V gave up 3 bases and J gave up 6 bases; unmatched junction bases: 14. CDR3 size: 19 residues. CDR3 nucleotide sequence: TGTGCCAGCTCACCCAAATCTCCCCTCGGGACTAGCGGGAGGGGCGAGCAGTACTTC. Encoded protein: CASSPKSPLGTSGRGEQYF. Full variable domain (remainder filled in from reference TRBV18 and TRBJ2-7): NAGVMQNPRHLVRRRGQEARLRCSPMKGHSHVYWYRQLPEEGLKFMVYLQKENIIDESGMPKERFSAEFPKEGPSILRIQQVVRGDSAAYFCASSPKSPLGTSGRGEQYFGPGTRLTVT.

CDR3 DNA: TGTGCCAGCAGTGTCACTAGCGGGGATATAAATGAGCAGTTCTTC. Translation: CASSVTSGDINEQFF. The chain has TRBV28 and TRBJ2-1; 10 positions match TRBD2. Germline loops: CDR1 MDHEN, CDR2 SYDVKM. The CDR3 contains 15 residues. Trimming removed 5 bases from V and 7 bases from J; junction bases left unmatched: 8.

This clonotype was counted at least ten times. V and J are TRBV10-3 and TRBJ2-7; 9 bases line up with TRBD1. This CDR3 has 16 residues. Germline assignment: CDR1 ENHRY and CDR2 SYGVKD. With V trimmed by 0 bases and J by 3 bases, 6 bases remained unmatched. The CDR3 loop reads CAISESGQGGDYEQYF. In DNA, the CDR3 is TGTGCCATCAGTGAGTCGGGACAGGGAGGGGACTACGAGCAGTACTTC.

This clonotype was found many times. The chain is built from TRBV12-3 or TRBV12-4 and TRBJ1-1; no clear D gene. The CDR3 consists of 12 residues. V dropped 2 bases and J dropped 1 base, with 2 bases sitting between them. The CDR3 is CASSLSNTEAFF. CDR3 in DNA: TGTGCCAGCAGTTTATCGAACACTGAAGCTTTCTTT.

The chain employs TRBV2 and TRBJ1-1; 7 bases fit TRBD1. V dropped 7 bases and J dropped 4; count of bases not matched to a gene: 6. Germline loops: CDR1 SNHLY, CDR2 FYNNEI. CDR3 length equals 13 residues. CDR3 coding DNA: TGTGCCAGCACCTACCAGGGGGGCACTGAAGCTTTCTTT. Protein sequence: CASTYQGGTEAFF.

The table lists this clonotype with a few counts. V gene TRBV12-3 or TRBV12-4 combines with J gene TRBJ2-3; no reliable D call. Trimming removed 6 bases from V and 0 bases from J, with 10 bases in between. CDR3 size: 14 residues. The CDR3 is CASSPGSSTDTQYF. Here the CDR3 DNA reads TGTGCCAGCAGCCCAGGTTCTAGCACAGATACGCAGTATTTT.

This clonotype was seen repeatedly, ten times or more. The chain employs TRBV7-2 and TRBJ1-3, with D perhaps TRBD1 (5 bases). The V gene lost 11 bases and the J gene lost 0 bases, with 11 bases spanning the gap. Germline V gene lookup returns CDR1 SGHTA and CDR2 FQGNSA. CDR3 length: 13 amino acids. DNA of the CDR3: TGTGCCGTCCGACAGAACTCTGGAAACACCATATATTTT. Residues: CAVRQNSGNTIYF.

The DNA of the CDR3 is TGCAGTGGGCGTAGAAACAATGAGCAGTTCTTC. Translation gives CSGRRNNEQFF. V is TRBV20-1 and J is TRBJ2-1, with D unclear. This CDR3 is built from 11 residues. Germline V gene lookup returns CDR1 DFQATT and CDR2 SNEGSKA (reference sequence). V was shortened by 7 bases and J by 5 bases, with 9 bases between the two germline ends.

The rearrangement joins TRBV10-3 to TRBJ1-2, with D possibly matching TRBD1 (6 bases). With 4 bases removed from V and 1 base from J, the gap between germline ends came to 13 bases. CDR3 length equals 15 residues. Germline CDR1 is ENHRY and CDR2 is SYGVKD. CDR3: CAISGMTGSNYGYTF. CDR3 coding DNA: TGTGCCATCAGTGGGATGACAGGCAGTAACTATGGCTACACCTTC.

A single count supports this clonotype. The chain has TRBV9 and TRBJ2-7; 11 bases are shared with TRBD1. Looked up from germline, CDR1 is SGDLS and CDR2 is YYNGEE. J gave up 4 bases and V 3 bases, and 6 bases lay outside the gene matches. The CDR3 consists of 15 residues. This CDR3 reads CASSEGQGARYEQYF. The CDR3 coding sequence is TGTGCCAGCAGCGAAGGACAGGGGGCGAGGTACGAGCAGTACTTC.

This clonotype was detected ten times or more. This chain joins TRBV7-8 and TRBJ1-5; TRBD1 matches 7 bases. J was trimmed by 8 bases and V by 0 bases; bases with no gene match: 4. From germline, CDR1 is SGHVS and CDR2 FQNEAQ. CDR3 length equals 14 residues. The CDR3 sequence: CASSLANRGEPQHF. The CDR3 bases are TGTGCCAGCAGCTTAGCGAACAGGGGTGAGCCCCAGCATTTT.

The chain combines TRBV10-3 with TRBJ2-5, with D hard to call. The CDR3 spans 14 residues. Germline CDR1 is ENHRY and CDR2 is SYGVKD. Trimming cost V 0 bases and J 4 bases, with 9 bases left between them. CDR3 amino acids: CAISESGSGETQYF. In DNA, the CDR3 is TGTGCCATCAGTGAGTCCGGATCAGGAGAGACCCAGTACTTC.